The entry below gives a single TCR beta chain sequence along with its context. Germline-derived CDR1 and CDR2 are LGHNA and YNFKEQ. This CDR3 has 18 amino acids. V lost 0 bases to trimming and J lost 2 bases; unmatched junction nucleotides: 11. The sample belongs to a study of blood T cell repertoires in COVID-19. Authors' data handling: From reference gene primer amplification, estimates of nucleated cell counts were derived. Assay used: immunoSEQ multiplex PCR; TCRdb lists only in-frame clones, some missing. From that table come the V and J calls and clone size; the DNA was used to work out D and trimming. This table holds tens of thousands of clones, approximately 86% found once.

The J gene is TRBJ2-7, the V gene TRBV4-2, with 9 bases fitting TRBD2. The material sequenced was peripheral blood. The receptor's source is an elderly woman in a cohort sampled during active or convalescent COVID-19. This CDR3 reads CASSQDPFFSGGTYEQYF. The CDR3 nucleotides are TGTGCCAGCAGCCAAGACCCCTTCTTTAGCGGGGGTACCTACGAGCAGTACTTC.